What follows are 16 T cell receptor beta chains derived from one specimen sequenced in a study of cytomegalovirus exposure and HLA in healthy donors. Use of 60 Vbeta and 13 Jbeta primers characterized the PCR. Method: immunoSEQ multiplex PCR; TCRdb's copy keeps in-frame clones and lacks some. The sample records around 100,000 clones, 50% to 65% being singletons. The sequencing sample was made of PBMCs. Every receptor here comes from a man between 25 and 39 years old in good health and CMV-seropositive.

The chain carries TRBV29-1 and TRBJ2-3; possible D gene TRBD1, 6 bases. Germline lookup yields CDR1 SQVTM and CDR2 ANQGSEA. V gave up 4 bases and J gave up 1 base, with 12 bases separating them. The CDR3 runs 14 residues. CDR3 sequence: CSVVRGIGTDTQYF. The CDR3 nucleotides are TGCAGCGTTGTTAGGGGGATAGGCACAGATACGCAGTATTTT.

The rearrangement joins TRBV5-8 to TRBJ1-2; maybe TRBD1 (6 bases). Trimming left V 2 bases short and J 5 bases short, with 7 bases between. CDR3 size: 12 residues. Germline-derived CDR1 and CDR2 are SGHTS and YDEGEE. The CDR3 DNA follows: TGTGCCAGCAGCTTTAGGGGGTATGGCTACACCTTC. It is translated as CASSFRGYGYTF.

The genes are TRBV4-2 and TRBJ2-7, with 10 bases that match TRBD2. The CDR3 length is 16 residues. CDR1 and CDR2 (germline): LGHNA, YNFKEQ. The trim removed 3 bases at V and 7 bases at J, leaving 12 bases unmatched. The CDR3 DNA sequence: TGTGCCAGCAGCCACCCCCGGGGTAGCGGGGGGTGGGAGCAGTACTTC. This codes for CASSHPRGSGGWEQYF.

The rearrangement links TRBV6-4 to TRBJ1-4; D gene unclear. There are 13 residues in the CDR3. Per germline, CDR1 MRHNA and CDR2 SNTAGT. Trimming took 7 bases from V and 6 from J, leaving 12 bases between them. The CDR3 loop reads CASTQRSDEKLFF. In DNA form, the CDR3 reads TGTGCCAGCACTCAAAGGAGCGATGAAAAACTGTTTTTT.

This chain uses TRBV25-1 with TRBJ2-1, with 7 positions matching TRBD2. J lost 0 bases, V lost 1 base, and 3 bases had no gene match. Germline V gene lookup returns CDR1 MGHDK and CDR2 SYGVNS. This CDR3 is 16 amino acids long. The CDR3 DNA sequence: TGTGCCAGCAGTGAATGGGAGGGCAGCTCCTACAATGAGCAGTTCTTC. Its protein is CASSEWEGSSYNEQFF.

This chain connects TRBV11-3 to TRBJ2-3, with 7 bases that match TRBD2. Germline CDR1 and CDR2: SGHNT and YENEEA. Trimming cost V 3 bases and J 0 bases; bases outside gene matches: 0. This CDR3 has 14 residues. CDR3 DNA: TGTGCCAGCAGCTTGGGGGGGAGCACAGATACGCAGTATTTT. It codes for CASSLGGSTDTQYF.

The chain recombines TRBV20-1 with TRBJ2-1; D gene unclear. Between the trimmed V and J ends, which lost 6 bases and 2 bases, there was a span of 5 bases. The length of the CDR3 is 11 residues. CDR1 DFQATT and CDR2 SNEGSKA come from the germline V gene (reference sequence). CDR3 nucleotides: TGCAGTGCCTTCCCCTACAATGAGCAGTTCTTC. It is translated as CSAFPYNEQFF.

V usage is TRBV6-5 and J usage is TRBJ2-2, with D hard to call. The ends were cut back, 2 bases at V and 4 bases at J, with 8 bases in the middle. The CDR3 has 14 residues. CDR1 is MNHEY and CDR2 is SVGAGI in the germline V gene. The CDR3 DNA is TGTGCCAGCAGTTACCAGGTGACCACCGGGGAGCTGTTTTTT. Translation: CASSYQVTTGELFF.

The chain carries TRBV11-1 and TRBJ1-2, with D uncertain. The germline V and J ends were trimmed by 3 bases and 0 bases, with 5 bases remaining between them. Looked up from germline, CDR1 is SGHAT and CDR2 is FQDESV (reference sequence). The CDR3 length is 13 residues. CDR3 DNA: TGTGCCAGCAGCTTCTCAGCTAACTATGGCTACACCTTC. This gives the protein CASSFSANYGYTF.

The V call is TRBV19, the J call TRBJ1-3; possibly TRBD1 for D (5 bases). The germline V gene has CDR1 LNHDA and CDR2 SQIVND (reference sequence). CDR3 length: 14 residues. Trimming took off 2 bases at V and 3 bases at J, with 8 bases between the two ends. The CDR3 protein is CASSILTGGNTIYF. The CDR3, as DNA: TGTGCCAGTAGTATATTAACAGGTGGAAACACCATATATTTT.

The chain uses TRBV18 and TRBJ1-2; 8 bases line up with TRBD1. The germline CDR1 and CDR2 sequences are KGHSH and LQKENI. The V segment lost 6 bases and the J segment 7 bases; nucleotides outside the gene matches: 10. CDR3 size: 14 residues. CDR3 amino acids: CASSGLGQGSGYTF. CDR3 coding DNA: TGTGCCAGCTCCGGACTCGGACAGGGAAGTGGCTACACCTTC. Based on the CDR3 plus reference TRBV18 and TRBJ1-2, the full variable domain is NAGVMQNPRHLVRRRGQEARLRCSPMKGHSHVYWYRQLPEEGLKFMVYLQKENIIDESGMPKERFSAEFPKEGPSILRIQQVVRGDSAAYFCASSGLGQGSGYTFGSGTRLTVV.

This clone has only a few counts. This chain links TRBV7-9 with TRBJ1-2; 8 nucleotides agree with TRBD1. V was clipped by 5 bases and J by 6 bases; unmatched bases: 5. The CDR3 runs to 13 residues. Per germline, CDR1 SEHNR and CDR2 FQNEAQ (reference sequence). CDR3 region: CASSATGDDGYTF. In DNA form, the CDR3 reads TGTGCCAGCAGCGCGACAGGGGATGATGGCTACACCTTC.

V gene TRBV5-5 combines with J gene TRBJ1-2, with D maybe TRBD1 (6 bases). The V end lost 2 bases, the J end lost 7 bases, and 15 bases lay between the germline ends. Germline CDR1 and CDR2: SGHKS and YYEKEE (reference sequence). The CDR3 spans 14 residues. The CDR3 protein is CASSLAQGSGGYTF. Here the CDR3 DNA reads TGTGCCAGCAGCTTAGCCCAGGGGTCTGGTGGCTACACCTTC.

The chain has TRBV4-1 and TRBJ2-7; maybe TRBD1 (5 bases). The V end was cut by 1 base, the J end by 1 base, with 11 bases between. Germline loops: CDR1 MGHRA, CDR2 YSYEKL. The CDR3 is 15 amino acids. Here the CDR3 reads CASSQGQGQSYEQYF. CDR3 coding DNA: TGCGCCAGCAGCCAAGGGCAGGGTCAGTCCTACGAGCAGTACTTC.

This chain joins TRBV9 and TRBJ1-2, with 11 nucleotides matching TRBD1. CDR3 length: 14 residues. J lost 5 bases, V lost 3 bases, and 3 bases had no gene match. Per germline, CDR1 SGDLS and CDR2 YYNGEE. The CDR3 loop is CASSEGTGGYGYTF. The DNA for the CDR3 is TGTGCCAGCAGCGAAGGGACAGGGGGTTATGGCTACACCTTC.

The J gene is TRBJ2-7, the V gene TRBV27; 7 nucleotides match TRBD1. The germline V gene encodes CDR1 MNHEY and CDR2 SMNVEV (reference sequence). The CDR3 extends over 15 amino acids. After removal of 2 bases from V and 7 bases from J, the junction contained 11 bases not matched to a gene. CDR3 in DNA: TGTGCCAGCAGTTTAGATCGACAGGGACACCAAGAGCAGTACTTC. This sequence encodes CASSLDRQGHQEQYF.